Shown below are 9 T cell receptor beta chains from a single sample sequenced in a study of T cell responses to AZD1222 COVID-19 vaccine. Assay: immunoSEQ multiplex PCR; the TCRdb copy retains only in-frame clones and omits some. The table shows more than 120,000 clones, with approximately 91% occurring only once. The source was peripheral blood, collected 28 days after the second dose of the MenACWY control vaccine. The receptors here all came from an adult who received the MenACWY meningococcal vaccine as a control.

The rearrangement links TRBV30 to TRBJ2-1; 9 bases fit TRBD2. The length of the CDR3 is 14 residues. The germline V gene encodes CDR1 GTSNPN and CDR2 SVGIG (reference sequence). Trimming cost V 2 bases and J 4 bases; bases outside gene matches: 3. CDR3 in amino acids: CAWSRAGGYNEQFF. DNA of the CDR3: TGTGCCTGGAGTAGGGCGGGAGGGTACAATGAGCAGTTCTTC.

This sequence joins TRBV11-3 and TRBJ1-2; D remains unclear. From germline, CDR1 is SGHNT and CDR2 YENEEA. V was cut by 2 bases and J by 3 bases, with 10 bases left in between. This CDR3 has 14 amino acids. The CDR3 DNA reads as TGTGCCAGCAGCTTACGCCCTGAGGACTATGGCTACACCTTC. It is translated as CASSLRPEDYGYTF. The variable domain in full, completed from reference TRBV11-3 and TRBJ1-2, reads EAGVVQSPRYKIIEKKQPVAFWCNPISGHNTLYWYLQNLGQGPELLIRYENEEAVDDSQLPKDRFSAERLKGVDSTLKIQPAELGDSAVYLCASSLRPEDYGYTFGSGTRLTVV.

The V call is TRBV2, the J call TRBJ2-1; no definite D call. From germline, CDR1 is SNHLY and CDR2 FYNNEI. This CDR3 has 13 amino acids. Between the trimmed V and J ends, which lost 7 bases and 10 bases, there was a span of 17 bases. The CDR3 loop is CASTLRTFSEQFF. The CDR3 coding sequence is TGTGCCAGCACTCTTCGGACGTTTTCGGAGCAGTTCTTC.

This chain links TRBV7-2 with TRBJ1-4; tentatively, D is TRBD1 (6 bases). The CDR3 is made up of 14 amino acids. In germline, CDR1 is SGHTA, CDR2 FQGNSA. Trimming left V 8 bases short and J 5 bases short, with 15 bases between. The CDR3 DNA reads TGTGCCAGCGCGGAGGGGGGCGCAAATGAAAAACTGTTTTTT. Protein sequence: CASAEGGANEKLFF.

The chain uses TRBV12-3 or TRBV12-4 and TRBJ1-1; 7 positions match TRBD1. The CDR3 has 13 amino acids. V trimming: 6 bases; J trimming: 2 bases; junction bases outside the gene matches: 3. The CDR3 is CASRRQGNTEAFF. DNA of the CDR3: TGTGCCAGCAGACGACAGGGCAACACTGAAGCTTTCTTT.

This chain joins TRBV12-3 or TRBV12-4 and TRBJ2-1; D call uncertain. The germline V and J ends were trimmed by 5 bases and 4 bases, with 6 bases remaining between them. The CDR3 is 12 amino acids. DNA for the CDR3: TGTGCCAGCAGTCCAGCATACAATGAGCAGTTCTTC. Translation gives CASSPAYNEQFF.

The V and J genes are TRBV6-5 and TRBJ1-6; D is unresolved. V was cut by 2 bases and J by 3 bases, with 11 bases left in between. This CDR3 comprises 16 residues. Germline CDR1 MNHEY, CDR2 SVGAGI. The CDR3 DNA reads TGTGCCAGCAGTTACAATTTGGAGGGCTATAATTCACCCCTCCACTTT. Amino acid sequence: CASSYNLEGYNSPLHF.

This clone was counted once. The chain employs TRBV4-3 and TRBJ2-5; D may be TRBD2 (6 bases). Germline V lookup: CDR1 LGHNA, CDR2 YSLEER. This CDR3 has 17 amino acids. V gave up 1 base and J gave up 0 bases, with 15 bases separating them. The CDR3 DNA is TGCGCCAGCAGCCAAGGGGCCAGCGGGCGGTACCAAGAGACCCAGTACTTC. As protein: CASSQGASGRYQETQYF.

This clone was seen only a few times. The CDR3 reads CASLGGSVAERYGYTF. The CDR3 region has the DNA TGTGCCAGCCTGGGAGGTTCCGTGGCGGAAAGGTATGGCTACACCTTC. The chain joins TRBV2 to TRBJ1-2; D remains unclear. Between the trimmed V and J ends, which lost 8 bases and 5 bases, there was a span of 24 bases. Germline V gives CDR1 SNHLY, CDR2 FYNNEI. CDR3 size: 16 residues.